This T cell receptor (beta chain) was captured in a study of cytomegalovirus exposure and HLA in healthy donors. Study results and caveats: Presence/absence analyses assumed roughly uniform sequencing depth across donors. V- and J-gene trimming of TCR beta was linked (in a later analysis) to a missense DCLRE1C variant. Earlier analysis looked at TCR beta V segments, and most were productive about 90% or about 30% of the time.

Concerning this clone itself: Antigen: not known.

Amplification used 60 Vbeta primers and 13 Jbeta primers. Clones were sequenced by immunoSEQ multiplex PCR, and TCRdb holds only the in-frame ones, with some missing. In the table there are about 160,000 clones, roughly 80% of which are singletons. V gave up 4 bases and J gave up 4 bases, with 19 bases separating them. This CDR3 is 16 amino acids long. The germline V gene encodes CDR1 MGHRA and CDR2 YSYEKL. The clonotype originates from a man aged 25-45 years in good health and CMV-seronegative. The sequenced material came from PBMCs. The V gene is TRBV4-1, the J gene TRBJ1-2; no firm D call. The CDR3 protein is CASSLAGVAAFYGYTF. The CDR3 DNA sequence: TGCGCCAGCAGCCTCGCAGGCGTGGCAGCCTTCTATGGCTACACCTTC.